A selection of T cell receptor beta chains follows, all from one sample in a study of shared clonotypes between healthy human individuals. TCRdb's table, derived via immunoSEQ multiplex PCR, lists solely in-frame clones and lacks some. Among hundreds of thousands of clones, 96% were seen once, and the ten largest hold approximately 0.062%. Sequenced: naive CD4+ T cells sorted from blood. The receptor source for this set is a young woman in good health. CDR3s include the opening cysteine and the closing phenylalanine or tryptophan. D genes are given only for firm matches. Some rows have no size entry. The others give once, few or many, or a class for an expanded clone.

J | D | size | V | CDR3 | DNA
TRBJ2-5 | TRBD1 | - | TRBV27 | CASSFSAPTGTGGFSGETQYF | TGTGCCAGCAGTTTTTCGGCCCCTACCGGGACAGGGGGATTTTCGGGAGAGACCCAGTACTTC
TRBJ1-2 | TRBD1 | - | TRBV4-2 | CASSQESTGPFGGYTF | TGTGCCAGCAGCCAAGAGTCGACAGGGCCCTTTGGGGGCTACACCTTC
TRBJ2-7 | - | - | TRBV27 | CASSLSQGQPSSYEQYF | TGTGCCAGCAGTTTATCTCAAGGGCAGCCTAGCTCCTACGAGCAGTACTTC
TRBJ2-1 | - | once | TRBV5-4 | CASSLGGIGHNEQFF | TGTGCCAGCAGCTTGGGCGGGATTGGCCACAATGAGCAGTTCTTC
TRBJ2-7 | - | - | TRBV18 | CASSPPSSYEQYF | TGTGCCAGCTCACCACCCAGCTCCTACGAGCAGTACTTC
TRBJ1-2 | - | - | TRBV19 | CASSPGPRGYTF | TGTGCCAGTAGTCCGGGACCAAGGGGCTACACCTTC
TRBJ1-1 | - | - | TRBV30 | CAWSRLIGTTNTEAFF | TGTGCCTGGAGTCGCTTAATCGGGACAACGAACACTGAAGCTTTCTTT
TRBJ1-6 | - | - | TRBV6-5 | CASSYTGAYNSPLHF | TGTGCCAGCAGTTACACAGGCGCCTATAATTCACCCCTCCACTTT
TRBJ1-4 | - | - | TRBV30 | CAWRGFNEKLFF | TGTGCCTGGCGAGGGTTTAATGAAAAACTGTTTTTT
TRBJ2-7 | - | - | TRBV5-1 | CASSIRDFSYEQYF | TGCGCCAGCAGCATCCGGGACTTTTCCTACGAGCAGTACTTC
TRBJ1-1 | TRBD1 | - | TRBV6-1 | CASSDQGAINTEAFF | TGTGCCAGCAGTGACCAGGGGGCGATTAACACTGAAGCTTTCTTT
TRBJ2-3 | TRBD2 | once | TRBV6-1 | CASSHLAGRTDTQYF | TGTGCCAGCAGTCACCTAGCGGGGCGCACAGATACGCAGTATTTT
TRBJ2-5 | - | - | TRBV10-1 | CASSESSRGQETQYF | TGCGCCAGCAGTGAGTCCTCCCGGGGCCAAGAGACCCAGTACTTC
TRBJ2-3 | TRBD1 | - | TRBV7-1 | CASSLDRGSTDTQYF | TGTGCCAGCAGCTTAGACAGGGGGAGCACAGATACGCAGTATTTT
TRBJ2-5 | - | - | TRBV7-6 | CASSLGPQETQYF | TGTGCCAGCAGCTTAGGCCCCCAGGAGACCCAGTACTTC
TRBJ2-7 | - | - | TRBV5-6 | CASSATVEEQYF | TGTGCCAGCAGTGCCACGGTAGAGGAGCAGTACTTC
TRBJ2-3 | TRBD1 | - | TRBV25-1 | CASSSSGTGGTDTQYF | TGTGCCAGCAGCTCATCCGGGACAGGGGGGACAGATACGCAGTATTTT
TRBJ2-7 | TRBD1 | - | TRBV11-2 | CASGRDRGREQYF | TGTGCCAGCGGACGGGACAGGGGGAGAGAGCAGTACTTC
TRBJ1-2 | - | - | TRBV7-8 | CASSLNARAWGYTF | TGTGCCAGCAGCTTAAACGCCAGGGCTTGGGGCTACACCTTC
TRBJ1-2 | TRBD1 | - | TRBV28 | CASSLPRQGNGYTF | TGTGCCAGCAGTTTACCGAGACAGGGGAATGGCTACACCTTC
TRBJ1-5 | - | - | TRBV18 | CASSLSSGTTDQPQHF | TGTGCCAGCTCCCTGAGCTCCGGGACAACAGATCAGCCCCAGCATTTT
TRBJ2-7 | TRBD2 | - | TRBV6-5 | CASSLGRGSYEQYF | TGTGCCAGCAGTCTAGGGAGGGGCTCCTACGAGCAGTACTTC
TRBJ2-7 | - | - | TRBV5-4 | CASTHPSLSEQYF | TGTGCCAGCACACACCCTAGCCTGAGCGAGCAGTACTTC
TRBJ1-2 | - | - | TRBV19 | CASSPAQGTPYGYTF | TGTGCCAGTAGTCCCGCACAGGGAACCCCCTATGGCTACACCTTC
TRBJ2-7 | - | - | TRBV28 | CASSFRLGVHEQYF | TGTGCCAGCAGTTTTCGGCTAGGGGTCCACGAGCAGTACTTC
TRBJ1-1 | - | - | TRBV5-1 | CASSLANAEAFF | TGCGCCAGCAGCTTGGCTAACGCTGAAGCTTTCTTT
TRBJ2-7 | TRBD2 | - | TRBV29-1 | CSVGFLAGAYEQYF | TGCAGCGTTGGTTTTCTAGCGGGGGCCTACGAGCAGTACTTC
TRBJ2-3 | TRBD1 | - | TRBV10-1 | CASSPRTGAVDTQYF | TGCGCCAGCAGTCCACGGACAGGAGCCGTCGATACGCAGTATTTT
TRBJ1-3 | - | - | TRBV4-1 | CASSQVGQFGNTIYF | TGCGCCAGCAGCCAAGTCGGACAGTTCGGAAACACCATATATTTT
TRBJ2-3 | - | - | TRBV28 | CASSIFGGDSTDTQYF | TGTGCCAGCAGTATATTTGGCGGAGATAGCACAGATACGCAGTATTTT
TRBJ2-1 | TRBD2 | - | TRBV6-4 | CASRQTSLNGNEQFF | TGTGCCAGCAGACAGACTAGCCTAAACGGCAATGAGCAGTTCTTC
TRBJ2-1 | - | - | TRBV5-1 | CASSLASGWGQFF | TGCGCCAGCAGCTTGGCCTCTGGATGGGGGCAGTTCTTC
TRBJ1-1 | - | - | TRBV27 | CASSLQGRTEAFF | TGTGCCAGCAGCTTGCAGGGGCGGACTGAAGCTTTCTTT
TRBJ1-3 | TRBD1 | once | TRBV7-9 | CASSPWTGGPGNTIYF | TGTGCCAGCAGCCCCTGGACAGGGGGCCCTGGAAACACCATATATTTT
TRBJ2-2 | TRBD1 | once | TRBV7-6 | CASSSRQGSNTGELFF | TGTGCCAGCAGCTCTAGACAGGGCTCGAACACCGGGGAGCTGTTTTTT
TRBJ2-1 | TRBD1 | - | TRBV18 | CASSLRDRENEQFF | TGTGCCAGCTCACTCCGGGACAGGGAAAATGAGCAGTTCTTC
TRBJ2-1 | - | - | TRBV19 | CASKRDIVADEQFF | TGTGCCAGTAAGAGGGACATAGTTGCGGATGAGCAGTTCTTC
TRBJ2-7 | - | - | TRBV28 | CASSFGGSLGEQYF | TGTGCCAGCAGTTTCGGTGGGAGTTTGGGCGAGCAGTACTTC
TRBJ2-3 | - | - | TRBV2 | CASSDARNTDTQYF | TGTGCCAGCAGTGATGCGCGAAACACAGATACGCAGTATTTT
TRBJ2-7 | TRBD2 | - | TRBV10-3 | CAISNETSFPYEQYF | TGTGCCATCAGCAACGAGACTAGCTTCCCCTACGAGCAGTACTTC
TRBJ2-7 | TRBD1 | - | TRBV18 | CASSPQGAYGLYEQYF | TGTGCCAGCTCACCTCAGGGGGCGTATGGATTGTACGAGCAGTACTTC
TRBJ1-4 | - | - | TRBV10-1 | CASSEGGSSEKLFF | TGCGCCAGCAGTGAAGGGGGGTCAAGTGAAAAACTGTTTTTT
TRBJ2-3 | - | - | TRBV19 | CASRASADTQYF | TGTGCCAGTAGAGCCAGCGCAGATACGCAGTATTTT
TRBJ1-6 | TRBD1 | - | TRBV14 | CASSPLNTGARSSPLHF | TGTGCCAGCAGCCCCTTAAATACAGGGGCGCGGTCGTCACCCCTCCACTTT